The 26 T cell receptor beta chains reported below all come from one sample, sequenced in a study of human T cells and chemical hapten exposure. Time point denoted: patch test 3, about 24 weeks after DPC sensitization. Treatment: therapeutic diphenylcyclopropenone sensitization with weekly scalp DPC. TCRdb re-called the RACE reads through MiXCR, storing one row per CDR3 protein. Of roughly 150,000 distinct CDR3 sequences in the sample, around a quarter were seen once. Sequencing used whole blood, obtained in connection with sensitization to the hapten diphenylcyclopropenone (DPC). The origin of the receptors is a woman between 18 and 29 years old with alopecia areata. Some clones in this sample may be carry-over from other donors' samples.

J is TRBJ2-1 and V is TRBV2; TRBD2 matches at 9 bases. CDR3 length: 14 residues. CDR1 is SNHLY and CDR2 is FYNNEI in the germline V gene. The trim removed 6 bases at V and 4 bases at J, leaving 4 bases unmatched. The CDR3 reads CASSSTSGYNEQFF. The CDR3 nucleotides read TGTGCCAGCAGCTCGACTAGCGGTTACAATGAGCAGTTCTTC.

This rearrangement joins TRBV6-5 to TRBJ2-7; 9 bases agree with TRBD2. The CDR3 is made up of 13 amino acids. CDR1 and CDR2 from the germline V gene are MNHEY and SVGAGI. The V segment lost 5 bases and the J segment 3 bases; nucleotides outside the gene matches: 2. For the CDR3, the DNA is TGTGCCAGCAGTCAGCGGGAGGACTACGAGCAGTACTTC. Translated: CASSQREDYEQYF.

This clonotype was recorded once. V gene TRBV29-1 combines with J gene TRBJ2-7; D is unresolved. The germline V and J ends were trimmed by 5 bases and 0 bases, with 11 bases remaining between them. Germline-derived CDR1 and CDR2 are SQVTM and ANQGSEA. The CDR3 runs 13 residues. This CDR3 reads CSVLAGSSYEQYF. Here the CDR3 DNA reads TGCAGCGTTCTGGCAGGAAGCTCCTACGAGCAGTACTTC.

This clonotype was observed at least ten times. The chain employs TRBV20-1 and TRBJ2-1; 11 nucleotides agree with TRBD2. Germline V gives CDR1 DFQATT, CDR2 SNEGSKA (reference sequence). The CDR3 contains 16 residues. With V trimmed by 0 bases and J by 8 bases, 9 bases remained unmatched. CDR3 bases: TGCAGTGCTAGAGATCCTAGGACTAGCGGGCGCTATGAGCAGTTCTTC. Protein sequence: CSARDPRTSGRYEQFF.

In its sample, this clonotype was seen many times. The chain joins TRBV5-1 to TRBJ2-1; TRBD2 aligns across 10 bases. Germline-derived CDR1 and CDR2 are SGHRS and YFSETQ. This CDR3 has 14 amino acids. Trimming removed 6 bases from V and 9 bases from J; junction bases left unmatched: 9. The CDR3 nucleotides are TGCGCCAGCAAGCGGGCTAGCGGGAGTGGTGAGCAGTTCTTC. The encoded protein is CASKRASGSGEQFF.

There are a few counts of this clonotype. This chain joins TRBV7-2 and TRBJ2-5; 7 nucleotides line up with TRBD2. The germline V gene encodes CDR1 SGHTA and CDR2 FQGNSA. Trimming took 1 base from V and 4 from J; bases not matched to a gene: 9. The CDR3 spans 16 residues. The CDR3 nucleotides are TGTGCCAGCAGCTTAGATGGCGGGAGCGCGAGAGAGACCCAGTACTTC. Translated: CASSLDGGSARETQYF.

The V call is TRBV5-8, the J call TRBJ1-1; no reliable D call. The ends were cut back, 5 bases at V and 0 bases at J, with 20 bases in the middle. Germline CDR1 is SGHTS and CDR2 is YDEGEE. The CDR3 runs 17 residues. This chain's CDR3 is CASSSDDLRIMNTEAFF. The CDR3 DNA is TGTGCCAGCAGTTCGGACGATTTACGAATCATGAACACTGAAGCTTTCTTT.

The chain couples TRBV11-2 to TRBJ1-2, with D possibly matching TRBD1 (6 bases). Trimming took off 5 bases at V and 8 bases at J, with 24 bases between the two ends. This CDR3 has 16 residues. Germline V lookup: CDR1 SGHAT, CDR2 FQNNGV. CDR3 coding DNA: TGTGCCAGCAGCACCGATGAGAGGGAAGGGGGAGGAGGCTACACCTTC. It specifies CASSTDEREGGGGYTF.

This clonotype has just a few counts. The V gene is TRBV6-2 or TRBV6-3, the J gene TRBJ2-7, with D possibly called TRBD1 or TRBD2 (5 bases each). V shed 7 bases and J shed 2 bases, with 15 bases lying between them. Germline assignment: CDR1 MNHEY and CDR2 SVGEGT. The CDR3 runs 14 residues. In nucleotides, the CDR3 is TGTGCCAGCACCCCGGGAAGGGGACCCTACGAGCAGTACTTC. The encoded protein is CASTPGRGPYEQYF.

The sample holds a few counts of this clonotype. The chain is built from TRBV20-1 and TRBJ1-2, with 7 nucleotides matching TRBD1. The CDR3 is 13 residues long. The junction had 3 bases not matched to a gene; V was cut back by 0 bases and J by 5 bases. CDR1 is DFQATT, CDR2 SNEGSKA, per germline (reference sequence). The CDR3 loop is CSARDPGQYGYTF. In nucleotides, the CDR3 is TGCAGTGCTAGAGATCCGGGACAGTATGGCTACACCTTC.

The sample holds a few counts of this clonotype. V is TRBV4-3 and J is TRBJ2-7; unclear D gene. The CDR3 has 14 amino acids. With 0 bases removed from V and 2 bases from J, the gap between germline ends came to 8 bases. Germline CDR1 and CDR2: LGHNA and YSLEER. CDR3 in amino acids: CASSQDDGTYEQYF. The CDR3 DNA reads TGCGCCAGCAGCCAAGATGATGGGACCTACGAGCAGTACTTC.

There are a few counts of this clonotype. The V gene is TRBV6-2 or TRBV6-3, the J gene TRBJ2-1; D unresolved. V lost 3 bases and J lost 5, with 8 bases in between. Germline-derived CDR1 and CDR2 are MNHEY and SVGEGT. The CDR3 contains 13 residues. Here the CDR3 reads CASSYLSDNEQFF. The CDR3 DNA is TGTGCCAGCAGTTATCTGTCCGACAATGAGCAGTTCTTC.

This clonotype was observed a few times. The chain couples TRBV7-2 to TRBJ1-1, with no clear D. The CDR3 extends over 9 amino acids. Looked up from germline, CDR1 is SGHTA and CDR2 is FQGNSA. CDR3 protein: CTGRAEAFF. The CDR3 DNA sequence: TGTACTGGTAGGGCTGAAGCTTTCTTT.

This clonotype appeared a few times. The chain couples TRBV5-1 to TRBJ2-3; D may be TRBD1 (6 bases). Germline CDR1 and CDR2: SGHRS and YFSETQ. The CDR3 totals 15 residues. The ends were cut back, 2 bases at V and 3 bases at J, with 13 bases in the middle. For the CDR3, the DNA is TGCGCCAGCAGCTTCCGGCAGGGGAGTACAGATACGCAGTATTTT. This sequence encodes CASSFRQGSTDTQYF.

In DNA, the CDR3 is TGTGCCAGCAGCTTGGTCTCTGGGGTAGCTTTCTTT. Its translation is CASSLVSGVAFF. The chain recombines TRBV5-6 with TRBJ1-1; D not resolved. The V gene lost 0 bases and the J gene lost 10 bases, with 10 bases spanning the gap. CDR1 and CDR2 (germline): SGHDT, YYEEEE. The CDR3 length is 12 residues.

This chain joins TRBV30 and TRBJ2-1; maybe TRBD1 (5 bases). Germline V gene lookup returns CDR1 GTSNPN and CDR2 SVGIG (reference sequence). The CDR3 is 14 amino acids. Trimming took off 0 bases at V and 7 bases at J, with 13 bases between the two ends. CDR3 amino acids: CAWSVGAGTNEQFF. The CDR3 bases are TGTGCCTGGAGTGTAGGGGCAGGAACTAATGAGCAGTTCTTC.

In its sample, this clonotype was seen a few times. V and J are TRBV20-1 and TRBJ2-7, with D tentatively TRBD2 (6 bases). The germline V gene encodes CDR1 DFQATT and CDR2 SNEGSKA (reference sequence). The CDR3 covers 13 residues. V was trimmed by 4 bases and J by 1 base, leaving 11 bases between them. In DNA, the CDR3 is TGCAGTGCTATATGGAGGGTATCCTACGAGCAGTACTTC. Its translation: CSAIWRVSYEQYF.

The chain carries TRBV5-1 and TRBJ2-2, with D unclear. V lost 7 bases and J 6 bases, leaving 13 bases between the germline ends. Germline CDR1 SGHRS, CDR2 YFSETQ. CDR3 length: 13 residues. The CDR3 is CASGGLTAGELFF. Written as DNA, the CDR3 is TGCGCCAGCGGCGGCCTGACCGCCGGGGAGCTGTTTTTT.

The V gene is TRBV25-1, the J gene TRBJ1-1, with D tentatively TRBD1 (6 bases). V dropped 5 bases and J dropped 11 bases, with 18 bases sitting between them. CDR3 length: 13 amino acids. Germline V gene data show CDR1 as MGHDK and CDR2 as SYGVNS. The CDR3 DNA reads TGTGCCAGCAGTTGGGGGGCCCGGGGTGGGGCTTTCTTT. This sequence encodes CASSWGARGGAFF.

The chain couples TRBV6-5 to TRBJ1-1, with D possibly being TRBD1 (6 bases). V dropped 2 bases and J dropped 6 bases, with 10 bases sitting between them. This CDR3 comprises 13 residues. Germline V gives CDR1 MNHEY, CDR2 SVGAGI. The CDR3 reads CASSYQGSAEAFF. The CDR3 bases are TGTGCCAGCAGTTACCAGGGGTCGGCTGAAGCTTTCTTT.

This clonotype was recorded many times. The chain carries TRBV30 and TRBJ2-1; 7 positions agree with TRBD2. The germline V gene encodes CDR1 GTSNPN and CDR2 SVGIG (reference sequence). The CDR3 covers 14 residues. Losses at the gene ends were 0 bases for V and 8 bases for J; bases not matched to a gene: 7. The CDR3 DNA sequence: TGTGCCTGGAGTGTGGGGGGGAGTCGGGATGAGCAGTTCTTC. As protein: CAWSVGGSRDEQFF.

The CDR3 region is CASSLGTQSSYEQYF. DNA for the CDR3: TGTGCCAGCAGCCTCGGGACTCAAAGCTCCTACGAGCAGTACTTC. The chain is built from TRBV7-3 and TRBJ2-7; TRBD2 might be the D (6 bases). V was pared by 5 bases and J by 0 bases, with 14 bases between. Germline CDR1 and CDR2: SGHTA and FQGTGA. The CDR3 runs 15 residues.

This clonotype was picked up a small number of times. The rearrangement uses TRBV9 and TRBJ1-1; a possible D gene is TRBD1 (5 bases). V was cut by 0 bases and J by 0 bases, with 12 bases left in between. This CDR3 has 16 amino acids. The V gene's germline CDR1 is SGDLS and CDR2 YYNGEE. The CDR3 reads CASSVAPDTLNTEAFF. In DNA form, the CDR3 reads TGTGCCAGCAGCGTAGCTCCGGACACACTGAACACTGAAGCTTTCTTT.

This clonotype has more than one count but fewer than ten. The chain recombines TRBV2 with TRBJ1-2, with D maybe TRBD1 (6 bases). Germline CDR1 and CDR2: SNHLY and FYNNEI. Deletions cut 10 bases from V and 6 bases from J, with 6 bases between. This CDR3 spans 9 amino acids. The CDR3 is CANRDGYTF. The CDR3 DNA is TGTGCCAACAGGGATGGCTACACCTTC. Full variable domain (outside the CDR3, taken from reference TRBV2 and TRBJ1-2): EPEVTQTPSHQVTQMGQEVILRCVPISNHLYFYWYRQILGQKVEFLVSFYNNEISEKSEIFDDQFSVERPDGSNFTLKIRSTKLEDSAMYFCANRDGYTFGSGTRLTVV.

The chain recombines TRBV5-1 with TRBJ2-2, with 7 positions matching TRBD1. Trimming at V came to 0 bases and at J to 4 bases, leaving 3 bases not matched to a gene. Germline V gene sequence: CDR1 SGHRS, CDR2 YFSETQ. This CDR3 is 15 amino acids long. The DNA of the CDR3 is TGCGCCAGCAGCTTGGGACAGGGCGGCACCGGGGAGCTGTTTTTT. Encoded protein: CASSLGQGGTGELFF.

The chain recombines TRBV23-1 with TRBJ2-2; TRBD2 agrees at 9 bases. TRBV23-1 has ORF status, its function being uncertain. Trimming cost V 7 bases and J 7 bases; bases outside gene matches: 25. The CDR3 is 20 amino acids. CDR3 DNA sequence: TGCGCCAGCATCCCCCCAGGGACCCATAAAGGGCTAGCGGGATTCGGGGAGCTGTTTTTT. Its protein is CASIPPGTHKGLAGFGELFF.